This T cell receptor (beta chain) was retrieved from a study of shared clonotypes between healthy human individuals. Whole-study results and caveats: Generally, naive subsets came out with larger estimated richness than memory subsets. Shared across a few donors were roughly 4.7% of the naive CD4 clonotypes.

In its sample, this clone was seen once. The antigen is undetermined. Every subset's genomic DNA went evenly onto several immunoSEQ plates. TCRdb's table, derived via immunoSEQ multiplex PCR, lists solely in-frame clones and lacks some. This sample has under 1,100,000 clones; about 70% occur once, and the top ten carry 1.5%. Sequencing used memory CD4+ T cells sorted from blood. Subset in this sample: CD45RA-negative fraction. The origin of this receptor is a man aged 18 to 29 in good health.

Here the CDR3 DNA reads TGTGCCAGCAGCGTACCCCCGGGCAGTAACACCGGGGAGCTGTTTTTT. This encodes CASSVPPGSNTGELFF. The chain recombines TRBV9 with TRBJ2-2; D remains unclear. Germline CDR1 is SGDLS and CDR2 is YYNGEE. V was trimmed by 1 base and J by 2 bases, leaving 12 bases between them. The length of the CDR3 is 16 residues.